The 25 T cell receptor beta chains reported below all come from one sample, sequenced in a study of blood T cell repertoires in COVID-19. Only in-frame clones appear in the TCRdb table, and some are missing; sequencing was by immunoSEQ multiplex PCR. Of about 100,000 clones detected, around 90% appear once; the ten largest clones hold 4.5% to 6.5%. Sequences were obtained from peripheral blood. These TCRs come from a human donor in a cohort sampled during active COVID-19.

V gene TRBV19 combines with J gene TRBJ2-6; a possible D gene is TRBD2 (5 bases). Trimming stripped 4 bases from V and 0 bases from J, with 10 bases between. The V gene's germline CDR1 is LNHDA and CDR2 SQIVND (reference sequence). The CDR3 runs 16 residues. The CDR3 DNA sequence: TGTGCCAGTAGTACGGGGATGGGCTCTGGGGCCAACGTCCTGACTTTC. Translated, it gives CASSTGMGSGANVLTF.

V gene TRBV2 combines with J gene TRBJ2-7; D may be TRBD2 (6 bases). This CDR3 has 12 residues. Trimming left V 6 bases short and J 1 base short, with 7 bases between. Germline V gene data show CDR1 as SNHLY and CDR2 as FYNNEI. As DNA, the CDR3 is TGTGCCAGCAGGGGGGGTTCCTACGAGCAGTACTTC. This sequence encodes CASRGGSYEQYF.

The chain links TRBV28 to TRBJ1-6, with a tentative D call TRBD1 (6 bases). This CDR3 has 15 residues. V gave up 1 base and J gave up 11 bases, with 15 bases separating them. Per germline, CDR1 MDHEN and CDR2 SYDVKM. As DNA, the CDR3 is TGTGCCAGCAGTTTATCACAGGGTAGAAGCGCACCCCTCCACTTT. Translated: CASSLSQGRSAPLHF.

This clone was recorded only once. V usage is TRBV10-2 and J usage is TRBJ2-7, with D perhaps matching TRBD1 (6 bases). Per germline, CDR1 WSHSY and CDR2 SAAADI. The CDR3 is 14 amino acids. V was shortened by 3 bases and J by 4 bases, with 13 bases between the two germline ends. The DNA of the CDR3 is TGCGCCAGCAGTGAACAGGGTAGAAATTACGAGCAGTACTTC. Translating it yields CASSEQGRNYEQYF.

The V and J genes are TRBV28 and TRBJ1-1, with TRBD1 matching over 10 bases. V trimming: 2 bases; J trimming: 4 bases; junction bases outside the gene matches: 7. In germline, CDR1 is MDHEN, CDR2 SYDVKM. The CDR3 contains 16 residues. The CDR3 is CASSLGGTGDGTEAFF. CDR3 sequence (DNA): TGTGCCAGCAGTTTAGGGGGGACAGGGGACGGCACTGAAGCTTTCTTT. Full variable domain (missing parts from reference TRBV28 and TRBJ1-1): DVKVTQSSRYLVKRTGEKVFLECVQDMDHENMFWYRQDPGLGLRLIYFSYDVKMKEKGDIPEGYSVSREKKERFSLILESASTNQTSMYLCASSLGGTGDGTEAFFGQGTRLTVV.

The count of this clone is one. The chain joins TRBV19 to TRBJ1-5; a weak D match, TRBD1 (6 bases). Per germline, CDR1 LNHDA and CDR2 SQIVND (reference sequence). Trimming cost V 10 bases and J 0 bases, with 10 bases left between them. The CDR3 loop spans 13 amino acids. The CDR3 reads CATGVDSNQPQHF. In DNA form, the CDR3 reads TGTGCCACAGGGGTTGATAGCAATCAGCCCCAGCATTTT.

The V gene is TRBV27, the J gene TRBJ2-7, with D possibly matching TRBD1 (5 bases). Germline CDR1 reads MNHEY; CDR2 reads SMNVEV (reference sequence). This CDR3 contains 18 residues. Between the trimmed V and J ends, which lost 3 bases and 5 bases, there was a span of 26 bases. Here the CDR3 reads CASSFKSVGVQGPNEQYF. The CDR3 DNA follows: TGTGCCAGCAGTTTTAAAAGTGTAGGCGTGCAGGGTCCAAACGAGCAGTACTTC.

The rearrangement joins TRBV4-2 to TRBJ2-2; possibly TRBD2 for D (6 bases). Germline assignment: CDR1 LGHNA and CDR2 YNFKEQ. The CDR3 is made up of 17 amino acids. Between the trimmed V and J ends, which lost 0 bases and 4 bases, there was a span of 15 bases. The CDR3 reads CASSQDLGGRPTGELFF. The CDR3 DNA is TGTGCCAGCAGCCAAGATTTAGGAGGGAGACCCACCGGGGAGCTGTTTTTT.

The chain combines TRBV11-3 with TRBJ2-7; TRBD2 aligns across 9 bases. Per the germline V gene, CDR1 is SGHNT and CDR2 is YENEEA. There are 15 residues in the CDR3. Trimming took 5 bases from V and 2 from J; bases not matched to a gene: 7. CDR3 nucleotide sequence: TGTGCCAGCAGCGCGGGGGGGACAAACGCCTACGAGCAGTACTTC. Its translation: CASSAGGTNAYEQYF. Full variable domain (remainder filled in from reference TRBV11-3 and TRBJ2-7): EAGVVQSPRYKIIEKKQPVAFWCNPISGHNTLYWYLQNLGQGPELLIRYENEEAVDDSQLPKDRFSAERLKGVDSTLKIQPAELGDSAVYLCASSAGGTNAYEQYFGPGTRLTVT.

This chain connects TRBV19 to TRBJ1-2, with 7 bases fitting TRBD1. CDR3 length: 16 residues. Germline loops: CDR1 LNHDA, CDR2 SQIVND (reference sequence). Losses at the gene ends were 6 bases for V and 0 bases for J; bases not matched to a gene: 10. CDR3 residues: CASSPRQGSANYGYTF. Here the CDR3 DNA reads TGTGCCAGTAGCCCAAGACAGGGATCAGCTAACTATGGCTACACCTTC.

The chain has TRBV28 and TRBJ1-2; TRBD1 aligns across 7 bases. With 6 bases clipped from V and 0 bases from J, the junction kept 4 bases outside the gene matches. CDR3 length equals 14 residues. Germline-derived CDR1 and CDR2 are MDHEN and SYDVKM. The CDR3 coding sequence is TGTGCCAGCAGGGGGGGACAGTCTAACTATGGCTACACCTTC. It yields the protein CASRGGQSNYGYTF.

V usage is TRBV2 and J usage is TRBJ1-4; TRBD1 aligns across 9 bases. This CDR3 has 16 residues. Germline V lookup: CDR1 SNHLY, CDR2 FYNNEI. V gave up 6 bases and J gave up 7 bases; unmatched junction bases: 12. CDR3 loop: CASRSPTGGRGEKLFF. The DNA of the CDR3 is TGTGCCAGCAGATCCCCCACAGGGGGCAGGGGTGAAAAACTGTTTTTT.

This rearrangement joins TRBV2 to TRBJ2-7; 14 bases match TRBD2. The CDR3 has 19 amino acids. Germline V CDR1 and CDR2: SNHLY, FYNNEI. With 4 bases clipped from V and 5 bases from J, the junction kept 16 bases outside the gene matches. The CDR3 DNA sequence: TGTGCCAGCAGTGCCCGCCCCCCGGGACTAGCGGGAGTATCCCACGAGCAGTACTTC. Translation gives CASSARPPGLAGVSHEQYF.

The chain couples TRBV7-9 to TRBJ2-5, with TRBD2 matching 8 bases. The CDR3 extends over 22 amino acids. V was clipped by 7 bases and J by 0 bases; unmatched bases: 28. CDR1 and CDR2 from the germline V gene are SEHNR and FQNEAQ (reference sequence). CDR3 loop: CASTHLEKISGRRSGYQETQYF. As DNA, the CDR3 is TGTGCCAGCACCCACCTCGAGAAGATCAGCGGGAGAAGATCGGGGTACCAAGAGACCCAGTACTTC.

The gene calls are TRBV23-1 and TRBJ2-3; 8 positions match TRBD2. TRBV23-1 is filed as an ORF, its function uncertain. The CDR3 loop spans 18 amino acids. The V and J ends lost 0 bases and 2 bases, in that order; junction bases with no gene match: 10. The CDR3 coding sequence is TGCGCCAGCAGTCAATCGCCCCTAACTAGCGGACTCACAGATACGCAGTATTTT. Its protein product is CASSQSPLTSGLTDTQYF.

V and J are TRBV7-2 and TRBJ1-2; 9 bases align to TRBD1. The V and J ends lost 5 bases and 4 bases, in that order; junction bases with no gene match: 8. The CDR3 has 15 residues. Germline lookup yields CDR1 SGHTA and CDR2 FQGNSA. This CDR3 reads CASSTRTGASYGYTF. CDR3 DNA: TGTGCCAGCAGCACCCGGACAGGGGCGAGCTATGGCTACACCTTC.

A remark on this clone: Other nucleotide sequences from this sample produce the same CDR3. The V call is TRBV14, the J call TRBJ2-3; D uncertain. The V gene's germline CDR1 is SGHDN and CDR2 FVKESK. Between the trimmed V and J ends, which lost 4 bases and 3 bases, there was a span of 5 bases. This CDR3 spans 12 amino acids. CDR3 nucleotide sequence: TGTGCCAGCAGCCCCTTTACAGATACGCAGTATTTT. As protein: CASSPFTDTQYF.

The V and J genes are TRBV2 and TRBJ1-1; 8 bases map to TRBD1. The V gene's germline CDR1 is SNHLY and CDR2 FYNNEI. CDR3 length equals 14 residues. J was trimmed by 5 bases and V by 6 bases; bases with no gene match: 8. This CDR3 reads CASRTWTGRTEAFF. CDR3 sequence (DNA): TGTGCCAGCAGGACCTGGACAGGGCGAACTGAAGCTTTCTTT.

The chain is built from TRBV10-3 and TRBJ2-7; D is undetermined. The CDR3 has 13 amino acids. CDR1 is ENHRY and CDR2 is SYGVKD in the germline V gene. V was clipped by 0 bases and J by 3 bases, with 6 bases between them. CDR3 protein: CAISESGLYEQYF. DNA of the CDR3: TGTGCCATCAGTGAGTCTGGGCTCTACGAGCAGTACTTC.

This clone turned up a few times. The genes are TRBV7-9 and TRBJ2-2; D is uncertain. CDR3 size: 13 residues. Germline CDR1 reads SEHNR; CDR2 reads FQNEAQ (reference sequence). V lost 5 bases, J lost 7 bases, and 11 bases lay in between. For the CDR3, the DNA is TGTGCCAGCAGCCCTAGAAGTAACGGGGAGCTGTTTTTT. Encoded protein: CASSPRSNGELFF.

The CDR3 DNA is TGTGCCAGTGCTAGCGGGCTCCCCAGCCCGAATGAGCAGTTCTTC. It specifies CASASGLPSPNEQFF. The rearrangement uses TRBV27 and TRBJ2-1, with 8 nucleotides matching TRBD2. The CDR3 has 15 residues. V trimming: 9 bases; J trimming: 7 bases; junction bases outside the gene matches: 14. From germline, CDR1 is MNHEY and CDR2 SMNVEV (reference sequence).

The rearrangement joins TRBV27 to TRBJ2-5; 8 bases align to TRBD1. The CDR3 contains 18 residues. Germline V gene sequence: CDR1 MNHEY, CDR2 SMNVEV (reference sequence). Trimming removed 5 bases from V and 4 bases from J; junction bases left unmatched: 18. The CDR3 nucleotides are TGTGCCAGCAGTATACGGCGCTTGACAGGGGCAAGAGGAGAGACCCAGTACTTC. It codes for CASSIRRLTGARGETQYF.

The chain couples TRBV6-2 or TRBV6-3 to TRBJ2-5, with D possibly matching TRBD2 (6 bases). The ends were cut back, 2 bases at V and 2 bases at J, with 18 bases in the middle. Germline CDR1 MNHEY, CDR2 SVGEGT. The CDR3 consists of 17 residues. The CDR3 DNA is TGTGCCAGCAGTTACCGGACTACGATATTACTACAAGAGACCCAGTACTTC. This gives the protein CASSYRTTILLQETQYF.

As DNA, the CDR3 is TGTGCCAGTAGTTCCCGAAGACAGGGTTACTTTGGAAACACCATATATTTT. Translating it yields CASSSRRQGYFGNTIYF. The V gene is TRBV19, the J gene TRBJ1-3; 7 bases are a match to TRBD1. Germline trimming cut 5 bases from V and 3 bases from J; bases unmatched to any gene: 13. The germline V gene has CDR1 LNHDA and CDR2 SQIVND (reference sequence). The CDR3 totals 17 residues.

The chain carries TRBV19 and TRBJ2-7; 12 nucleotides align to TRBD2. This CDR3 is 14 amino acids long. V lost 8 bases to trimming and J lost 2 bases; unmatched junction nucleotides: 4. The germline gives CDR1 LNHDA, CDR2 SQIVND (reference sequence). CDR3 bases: TGTGCCAGTTCTACTAGCGGGAGGACCTACGAGCAGTACTTC. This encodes CASSTSGRTYEQYF.